Each of the 13 T cell receptor beta chains below was sequenced from the same sample in a study of CD8 T cell repertoires and HIV-1 epitope variants. Profiling relied on immunoSEQ multiplex PCR, and the TCRdb table lists in-frame clones only, not all of them. This table has tens of thousands of clones, roughly four fifths appearing once. The sample consisted of uncultured baseline CD8+ T cells from peripheral blood mononuclear cells (PBMCs). The receptors derive from a male donor with HIV.

The chain couples TRBV6-6 to TRBJ1-2; no clear D gene. CDR3 length equals 13 residues. Trimming pared 2 bases from V and 3 bases from J, leaving 7 bases between. Per germline, CDR1 MNHNY and CDR2 SVGAGI (reference sequence). CDR3 nucleotide sequence: TGTGCCAGCAGTTACCCGCAGGACTATGGCTACACCTTC. Amino acids: CASSYPQDYGYTF.

The chain employs TRBV6-1 and TRBJ1-2; D gene uncertain. Trimming stripped 1 base from V and 0 bases from J, with 18 bases between. Germline CDR1 and CDR2: MNHNS and SASEGT. CDR3 length equals 18 residues. The CDR3 spells CASSEVEGMFLANYGYTF. For the CDR3, the DNA is TGTGCCAGCAGTGAAGTTGAGGGAATGTTCCTAGCTAACTATGGCTACACCTTC.

The rearrangement links TRBV7-9 to TRBJ2-7, with 10 bases lining up with TRBD1. After removal of 5 bases from V and 3 bases from J, the junction contained 7 bases not matched to a gene. This CDR3 contains 15 residues. Germline V gene data show CDR1 as SEHNR and CDR2 as FQNEAQ (reference sequence). Here the CDR3 reads CASSINRDRGYEQYF. The CDR3 coding sequence is TGTGCCAGCAGCATAAACCGGGACAGGGGCTACGAGCAGTACTTC.

V gene TRBV29-1 combines with J gene TRBJ1-5; 9 bases agree with TRBD1. Trimming took 6 bases from V and 4 from J; bases not matched to a gene: 1. Germline values: CDR1 SQVTM, CDR2 ANQGSEA. This CDR3 has 12 amino acids. This chain's CDR3 is CSVGQGNQPQHF. CDR3 nucleotides: TGCAGCGTGGGACAGGGAAATCAGCCCCAGCATTTT.

The chain couples TRBV7-9 to TRBJ2-7; the match to TRBD1 covers 8 bases. V trimming: 5 bases; J trimming: 6 bases; junction bases outside the gene matches: 9. Germline V CDR1 and CDR2: SEHNR, FQNEAQ (reference sequence). The CDR3 spans 14 residues. For the CDR3, the DNA is TGTGCCAGCAGCCATATGACAGGGGTTAGCGAGCAGTACTTC. Its protein is CASSHMTGVSEQYF.

About this clone: This same CDR3 is encoded by further DNA sequences in the sample. The chain carries TRBV6-5 and TRBJ2-7, with 9 bases identical to TRBD1. Per germline, CDR1 MNHEY and CDR2 SVGAGI. The V gene end was trimmed by 6 bases and the J gene end by 3 bases; junction bases not matched to a gene: 3. The CDR3 is 13 amino acids. CDR3 DNA: TGTGCCAGCAGCCGGGACAGGGACTACGAGCAGTACTTC. The encoded protein is CASSRDRDYEQYF.

The chain combines TRBV10-3 with TRBJ1-4; maybe TRBD1 (6 bases). Germline V gene lookup returns CDR1 ENHRY and CDR2 SYGVKD. V lost 0 bases to trimming and J lost 6 bases, with 11 bases between them. The CDR3 is made up of 15 amino acids. The CDR3 sequence is CAISESWGPYEKLFF. As DNA, the CDR3 is TGTGCCATCAGTGAGTCGTGGGGGCCGTATGAAAAACTGTTTTTT.

This clone came up a few times. V gene TRBV6-5 combines with J gene TRBJ2-1; D not resolved. The CDR3 has 13 residues. CDR1 is MNHEY and CDR2 is SVGAGI in the germline V gene. V was cut by 4 bases and J by 3 bases, with 7 bases left in between. For the CDR3, the DNA is TGTGCCAGCAGTTCCCGATTCTACAATGAGCAGTTCTTC. As protein: CASSSRFYNEQFF.

The CDR3 sequence is CASSQEQLRYTF. The CDR3 DNA reads TGTGCCAGCAGCCAAGAACAGCTTCGCTACACCTTC. This chain uses TRBV14 with TRBJ1-2; no clear D. The CDR3 covers 12 residues. CDR1 is SGHDN and CDR2 is FVKESK in the germline V gene. The ends were cut back, 0 bases at V and 9 bases at J, with 8 bases in the middle.

The chain combines TRBV10-1 with TRBJ2-1; D may match TRBD1 or TRBD2 (5 bases each). The CDR3 sequence is 15 residues long. Trimming pared 1 base from V and 6 bases from J, leaving 13 bases between. Germline V lookup: CDR1 WNHNN, CDR2 SYGVQD (reference sequence). CDR3 region: CASSEFGDGVNEQFF. The CDR3 nucleotides are TGCGCCAGCAGTGAGTTCGGGGACGGGGTCAATGAGCAGTTCTTC.

J is TRBJ1-2 and V is TRBV29-1; D unresolved. Between the trimmed V and J ends, which lost 6 bases and 6 bases, there was a span of 14 bases. The V gene's germline CDR1 is SQVTM and CDR2 ANQGSEA. The CDR3 sequence is 12 residues long. CDR3 residues: CSVPPVGNGYTF. For the CDR3, the DNA is TGCAGCGTCCCCCCGGTAGGGAATGGCTACACCTTC.

The rearrangement links TRBV4-3 to TRBJ2-3; D unresolved. Germline V lookup: CDR1 LGHNA, CDR2 YSLEER. CDR3 size: 15 residues. V lost 0 bases and J 0 bases, leaving 7 bases between the germline ends. In DNA, the CDR3 is TGCGCCAGCAGCCAAGACCAAGGGAGCACAGATACGCAGTATTTT. It specifies CASSQDQGSTDTQYF.

V is TRBV6-5 and J is TRBJ2-5; no firm D call. Trimming stripped 6 bases from V and 1 base from J, with 12 bases between. This CDR3 spans 14 amino acids. The germline gives CDR1 MNHEY, CDR2 SVGAGI. CDR3 region: CASSQVRSQETQYF. For the CDR3, the DNA is TGTGCCAGCAGCCAGGTGCGGTCCCAAGAGACCCAGTACTTC.